The present TCR beta chain was sequenced within a study of shared clonotypes between healthy human individuals. Study-level points and caveats: Exclusively blood specimens were collected; tissue repertoires likely differ. Generation probabilities of non-shared clonotypes were lower (relative to those shared by all four donors).

Concerning this clone itself: Its specificity is not known.

Running of the assay took place at deep level. Here immunoSEQ multiplex PCR was the method, and the copy in TCRdb shows in-frame clones only, minus some. The table lists 550,000 to 800,000 clones, roughly 91% of them singletons. The CDR3 runs to 16 residues. The germline V gene encodes CDR1 GTSNPN and CDR2 SVGIG (reference sequence). Between the trimmed V and J ends, which lost 4 bases and 0 bases, there was a span of 19 bases. There were only Caucasian adults among the donors, and all lived in Nashville, Tennessee. This receptor was identified in a man between 18 and 35 years old in good health. Some clones in this sample may be carry-over from other donors' samples. The rearrangement links TRBV30 to TRBJ2-7; perhaps TRBD1 as D (6 bases). Sequenced: memory CD8+ T cells from PBMCs. Regarding subset: CD45RO+ cells pooled with CCR7-negative TemRA cells. CDR3 sequence: CAWTSQGWIHSYEQYF. In nucleotides, the CDR3 is TGTGCCTGGACCTCTCAGGGGTGGATCCACTCCTACGAGCAGTACTTC.